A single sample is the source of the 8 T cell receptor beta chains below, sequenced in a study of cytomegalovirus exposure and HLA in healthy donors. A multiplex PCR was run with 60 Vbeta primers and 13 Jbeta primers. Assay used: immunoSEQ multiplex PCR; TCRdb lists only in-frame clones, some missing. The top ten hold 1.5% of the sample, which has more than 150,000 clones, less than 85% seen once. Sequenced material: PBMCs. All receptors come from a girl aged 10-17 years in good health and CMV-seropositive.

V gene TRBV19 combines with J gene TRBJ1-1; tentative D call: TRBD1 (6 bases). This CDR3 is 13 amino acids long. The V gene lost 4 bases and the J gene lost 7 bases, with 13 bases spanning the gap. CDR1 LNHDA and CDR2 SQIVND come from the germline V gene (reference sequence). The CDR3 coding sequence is TGTGCCAGTAGTACCTCAGGGGTGATTGAAGCTTTCTTT. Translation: CASSTSGVIEAFF.

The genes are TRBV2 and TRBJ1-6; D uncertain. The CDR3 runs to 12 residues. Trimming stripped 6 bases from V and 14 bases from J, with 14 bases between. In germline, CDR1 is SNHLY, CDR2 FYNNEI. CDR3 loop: CASSSGSQALHF. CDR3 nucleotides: TGTGCCAGCAGCAGCGGCTCCCAGGCCCTCCACTTT.

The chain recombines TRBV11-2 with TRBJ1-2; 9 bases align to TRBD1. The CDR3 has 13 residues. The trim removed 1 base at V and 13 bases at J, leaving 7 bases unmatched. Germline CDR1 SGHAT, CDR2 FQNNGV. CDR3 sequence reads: CASSLGDREFCTF. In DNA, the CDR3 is TGTGCCAGCAGCTTAGGGGACAGGGAATTTTGCACCTTC.

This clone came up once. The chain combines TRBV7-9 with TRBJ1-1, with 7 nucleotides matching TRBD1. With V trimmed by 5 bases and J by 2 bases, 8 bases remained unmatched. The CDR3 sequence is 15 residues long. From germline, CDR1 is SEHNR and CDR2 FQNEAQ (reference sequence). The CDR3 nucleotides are TGTGCCAGCAGCCCAACCGGGACAGTAAACACTGAAGCTTTCTTT. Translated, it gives CASSPTGTVNTEAFF.

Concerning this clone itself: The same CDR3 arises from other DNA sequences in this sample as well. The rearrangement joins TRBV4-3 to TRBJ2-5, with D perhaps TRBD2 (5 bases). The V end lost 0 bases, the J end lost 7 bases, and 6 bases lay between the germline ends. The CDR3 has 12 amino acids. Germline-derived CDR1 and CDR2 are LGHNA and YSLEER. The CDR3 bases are TGCGCCAGCAGCCAAGATCGGGGGACCCAGTACTTC. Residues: CASSQDRGTQYF.

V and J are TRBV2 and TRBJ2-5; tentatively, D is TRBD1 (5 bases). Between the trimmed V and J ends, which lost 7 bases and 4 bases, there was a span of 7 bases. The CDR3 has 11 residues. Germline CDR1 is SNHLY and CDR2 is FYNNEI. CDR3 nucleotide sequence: TGTGCCAGCATCAGGGCAGAGACCCAGTACTTC. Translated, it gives CASIRAETQYF. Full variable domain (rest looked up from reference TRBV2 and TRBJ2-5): EPEVTQTPSHQVTQMGQEVILRCVPISNHLYFYWYRQILGQKVEFLVSFYNNEISEKSEIFDDQFSVERPDGSNFTLKIRSTKLEDSAMYFCASIRAETQYFGPGTRLLVL.

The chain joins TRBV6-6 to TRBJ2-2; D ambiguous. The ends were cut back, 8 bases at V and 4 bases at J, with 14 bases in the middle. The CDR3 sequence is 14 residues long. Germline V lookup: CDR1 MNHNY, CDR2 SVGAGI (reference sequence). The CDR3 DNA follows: TGTGCCAGCCGGAGCGATTTGAGCACCGGGGAGCTGTTTTTT. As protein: CASRSDLSTGELFF.

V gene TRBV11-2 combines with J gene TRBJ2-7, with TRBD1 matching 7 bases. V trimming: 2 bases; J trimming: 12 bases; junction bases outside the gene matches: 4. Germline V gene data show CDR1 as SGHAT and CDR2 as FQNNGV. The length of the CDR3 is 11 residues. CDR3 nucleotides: TGTGCCAGCAGCTTACCAGGGGGTCTGTACTTC. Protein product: CASSLPGGLYF.